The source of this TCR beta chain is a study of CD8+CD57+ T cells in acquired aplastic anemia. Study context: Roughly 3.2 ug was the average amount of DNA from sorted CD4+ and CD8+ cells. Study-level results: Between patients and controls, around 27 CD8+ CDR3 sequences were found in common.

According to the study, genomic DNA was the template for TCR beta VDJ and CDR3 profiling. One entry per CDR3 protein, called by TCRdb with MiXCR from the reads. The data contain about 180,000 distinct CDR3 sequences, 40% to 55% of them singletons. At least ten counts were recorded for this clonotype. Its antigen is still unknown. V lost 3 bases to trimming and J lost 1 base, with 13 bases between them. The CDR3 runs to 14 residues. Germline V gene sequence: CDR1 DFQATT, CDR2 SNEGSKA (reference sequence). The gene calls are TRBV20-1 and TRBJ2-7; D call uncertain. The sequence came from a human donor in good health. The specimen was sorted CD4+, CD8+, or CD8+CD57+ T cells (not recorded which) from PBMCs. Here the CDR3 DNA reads TGCAGTGCTAGTTTCATGCAAAAATCCTACGAGCAGTACTTC. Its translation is CSASFMQKSYEQYF.